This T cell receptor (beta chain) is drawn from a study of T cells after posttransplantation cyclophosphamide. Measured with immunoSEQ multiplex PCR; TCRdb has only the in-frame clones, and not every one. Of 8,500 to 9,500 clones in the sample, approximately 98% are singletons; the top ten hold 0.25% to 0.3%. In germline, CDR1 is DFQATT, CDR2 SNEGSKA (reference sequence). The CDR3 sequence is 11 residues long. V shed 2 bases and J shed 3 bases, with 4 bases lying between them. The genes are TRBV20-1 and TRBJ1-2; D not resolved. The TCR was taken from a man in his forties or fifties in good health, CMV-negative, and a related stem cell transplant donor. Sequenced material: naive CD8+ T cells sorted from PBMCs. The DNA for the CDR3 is TGCAGTGCTAGACCCGACTATGGCTACACCTTC. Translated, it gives CSARPDYGYTF.